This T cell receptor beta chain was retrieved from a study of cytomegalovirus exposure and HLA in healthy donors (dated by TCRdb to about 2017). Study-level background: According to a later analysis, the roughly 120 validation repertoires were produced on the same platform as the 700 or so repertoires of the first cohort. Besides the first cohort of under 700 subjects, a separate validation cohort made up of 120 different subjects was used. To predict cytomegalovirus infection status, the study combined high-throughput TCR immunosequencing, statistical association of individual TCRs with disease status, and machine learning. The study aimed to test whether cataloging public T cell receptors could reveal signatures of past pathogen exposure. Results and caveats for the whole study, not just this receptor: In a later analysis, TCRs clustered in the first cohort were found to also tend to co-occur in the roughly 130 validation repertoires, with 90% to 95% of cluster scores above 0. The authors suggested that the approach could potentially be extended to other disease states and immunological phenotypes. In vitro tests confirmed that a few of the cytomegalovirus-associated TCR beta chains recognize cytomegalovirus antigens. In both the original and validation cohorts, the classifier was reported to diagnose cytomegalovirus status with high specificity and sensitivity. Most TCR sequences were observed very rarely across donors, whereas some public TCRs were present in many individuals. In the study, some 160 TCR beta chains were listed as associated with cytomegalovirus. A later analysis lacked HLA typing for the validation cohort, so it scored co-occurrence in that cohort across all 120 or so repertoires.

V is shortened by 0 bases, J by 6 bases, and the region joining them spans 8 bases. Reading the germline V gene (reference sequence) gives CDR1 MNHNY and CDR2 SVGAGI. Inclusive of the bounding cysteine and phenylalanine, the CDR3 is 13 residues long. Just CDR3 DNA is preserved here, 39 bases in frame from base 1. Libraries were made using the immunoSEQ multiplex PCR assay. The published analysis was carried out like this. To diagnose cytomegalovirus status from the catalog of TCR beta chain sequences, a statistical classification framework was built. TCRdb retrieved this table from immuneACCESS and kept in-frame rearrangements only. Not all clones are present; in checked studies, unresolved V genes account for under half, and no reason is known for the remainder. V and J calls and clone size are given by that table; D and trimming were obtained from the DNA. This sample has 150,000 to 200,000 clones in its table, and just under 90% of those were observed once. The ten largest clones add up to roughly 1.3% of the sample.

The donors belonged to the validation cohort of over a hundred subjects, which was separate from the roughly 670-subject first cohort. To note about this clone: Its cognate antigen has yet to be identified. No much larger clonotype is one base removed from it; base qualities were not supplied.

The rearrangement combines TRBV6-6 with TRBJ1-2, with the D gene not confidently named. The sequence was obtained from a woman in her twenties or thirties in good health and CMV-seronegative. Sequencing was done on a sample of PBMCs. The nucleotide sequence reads TGTGCCAGCAGTTACTCGATTTCAGATGGCTACACCTTC. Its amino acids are CASSYSISDGYTF.